The sequence of this T cell receptor beta chain was determined in a study of cytomegalovirus exposure and HLA in healthy donors. Study-wide context: An analysis done earlier identified 95 million to 140 million unique TCR beta sequences from about 180 million T cells.

V was pared by 4 bases and J by 0 bases, with 15 bases between. Germline CDR1 is SGHRS and CDR2 is YFSETQ. The CDR3 runs 16 residues. This PCR relied on a set of 60 Vbeta primers and 13 Jbeta primers. Authors' data handling: Later, roughly 86 million unique TCR beta chains were counted in an analysis, and around 11 million of them were shared. Here immunoSEQ multiplex PCR was the method, and the copy in TCRdb shows in-frame clones only, minus some. The V and J calls and clone size come from that table; D and trimming were worked out from the DNA. The sample yields under 150,000 clones, 55% to 80% seen once.

The V gene is TRBV5-1, the J gene TRBJ2-3; D is possibly TRBD1 (5 bases). The source of this sequence is a human donor in good health. The material sequenced was PBMCs. The chain's CDR3 is CASSPAQGTSTDTQYF. CDR3 coding DNA: TGCGCCAGCAGCCCCGCTCAGGGAACTAGCACAGATACGCAGTATTTT.